This T cell receptor beta chain is from a study of OX40 agonist ivuxolimab in advanced cancers. Overall study context: Hepatocellular carcinoma, melanoma, renal cell or head and neck cancer affected the dose-escalation patients.

The study's findings and limits: The mean number of expanded clones was higher in CD8+ T cells than in CD4+.

This table comes from immunoSEQ multiplex PCR, and its TCRdb copy is limited to in-frame clones, with some not included. The repertoire holds 25,000 to 35,000 clones, with 84% as singletons. The CDR3 consists of 15 residues. The V gene's germline CDR1 is SSHAT and CDR2 FNYEAQ (reference sequence). A single count supports this clone. What it binds is unknown. The junction departs from germline at one end; a sequencing error may be responsible. The receptor's source is an adult with an advanced solid tumor such as melanoma, head and neck, liver or kidney cancer. This chain uses TRBV7-7 with TRBJ2-7, with TRBD2 matching 10 bases. The input for sequencing was CD4+ or CD8+ T cells sorted from blood, taken in a trial of the OX40 agonist ivuxolimab. CDR3 in amino acids: CASSRASGSSYEQYF. The CDR3 region has the DNA TGTGCTAGCAGCCGCGCTAGCGGGAGCTCCTACGAGCAGTACTTC.